This section outlines one T cell receptor beta chain sequence together with its context. The data stem from a study of cytomegalovirus exposure and HLA in healthy donors. The CDR3 extends over 17 amino acids. Trimming removed 0 bases from V and 0 bases from J, with 17 bases in between. The germline CDR1 and CDR2 sequences are GTSNPN and SVGIG (reference sequence). The PCR employed 60 Vbeta primers together with 13 Jbeta primers. Here immunoSEQ multiplex PCR was the method, and the copy in TCRdb shows in-frame clones only, minus some. This sample has 110,000 to 150,000 clones, with 72% found just once.

The sample taken for sequencing was PBMCs. V is TRBV30 and J is TRBJ1-2; D is perhaps TRBD1 (6 bases). This receptor was obtained from a man aged 40-49 years in good health and CMV-seronegative. CDR3 region: CAWSVPAGGQSNYGYTF. DNA of the CDR3: TGTGCCTGGAGTGTACCGGCGGGGGGGCAGTCTAACTATGGCTACACCTTC.